These 3 T cell receptor beta chains were all obtained from the same sample, sequenced in a study of CD8 T cells in Susac syndrome. Reverse transcription of about 0.5 to 1 ug RNA used random hexamers. TCRdb re-called the immunoSEQ multiplex PCR reads through MiXCR, storing one row per CDR3 protein. The repertoire holds about 300,000 distinct CDR3 sequences, with roughly 85% as singletons. What was sequenced was CD8+ T cells from PBMCs. These receptors came from a human donor with multiple sclerosis.

The chain is built from TRBV28 and TRBJ2-7, with 11 bases aligning to TRBD1. CDR3 length: 17 residues. J was trimmed by 5 bases and V by 3 bases; bases with no gene match: 12. Germline V lookup: CDR1 MDHEN, CDR2 SYDVKM. CDR3 amino acids: CASSLRAVAGQGDEQYF. The DNA for the CDR3 is TGTGCCAGCAGTTTGCGGGCTGTTGCGGGACAGGGGGACGAGCAGTACTTC.

The chain's CDR3 is CASTLAGGYNEQFF. The CDR3 bases are TGCGCCAGCACTCTAGCGGGAGGCTACAATGAGCAGTTCTTC. The chain employs TRBV5-1 and TRBJ2-1, with 11 bases that match TRBD2. Germline trimming cut 6 bases from V and 3 bases from J; bases unmatched to any gene: 2. The CDR3 is 14 residues long. CDR1 is SGHRS, CDR2 YFSETQ, per germline.

The chain couples TRBV9 to TRBJ2-1; D is uncertain. This CDR3 contains 14 residues. Germline CDR1 is SGDLS and CDR2 is YYNGEE. Between the trimmed V and J ends, which lost 0 bases and 5 bases, there was a span of 9 bases. CDR3 residues: CASSVESVDNEQFF. CDR3 nucleotides: TGTGCCAGCAGCGTAGAATCGGTAGACAATGAGCAGTTCTTC.